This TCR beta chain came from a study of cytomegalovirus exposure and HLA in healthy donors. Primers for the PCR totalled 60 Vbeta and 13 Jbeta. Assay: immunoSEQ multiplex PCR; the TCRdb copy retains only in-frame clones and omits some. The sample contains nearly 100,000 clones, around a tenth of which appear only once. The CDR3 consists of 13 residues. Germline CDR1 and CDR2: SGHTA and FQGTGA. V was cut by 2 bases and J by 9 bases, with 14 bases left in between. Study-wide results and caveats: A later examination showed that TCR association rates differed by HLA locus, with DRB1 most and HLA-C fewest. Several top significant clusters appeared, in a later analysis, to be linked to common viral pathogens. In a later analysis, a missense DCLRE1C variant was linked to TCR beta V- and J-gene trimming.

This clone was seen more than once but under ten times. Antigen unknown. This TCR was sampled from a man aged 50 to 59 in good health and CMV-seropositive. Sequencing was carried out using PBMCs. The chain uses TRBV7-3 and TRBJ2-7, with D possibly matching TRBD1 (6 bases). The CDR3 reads CASSLRKGEGQYF. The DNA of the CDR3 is TGTGCCAGCAGCTTACGTAAGGGGGAAGGGCAGTACTTC.